The T cell receptor (beta chain) under discussion was sequenced for a study of cytomegalovirus exposure and HLA in healthy donors. The CDR3 length is 12 residues. Germline V lookup: CDR1 MNHNY, CDR2 SVGAGI (reference sequence). V lost 5 bases, J lost 13 bases, and 8 bases stayed unmatched. Study-level results: Diagnosis of cytomegalovirus status made by the classifier reportedly showed high specificity and sensitivity.

The PCR made use of 60 Vbeta and 13 Jbeta primers. Repertoires were generated with immunoSEQ multiplex PCR, while TCRdb's copy carries only in-frame clones and drops some. The sample yields hundreds of thousands of clones, approximately 79% seen once. A note on this clone: The antigen is not known.

V usage is TRBV6-6 and J usage is TRBJ1-5, with 7 bases matching TRBD1. What was sequenced was PBMCs. The clonotype originates from a man aged 18 to 30 in good health and CMV-seronegative. The CDR3 loop is CASSQPTDRQHF. The CDR3 bases are TGTGCCAGCAGTCAACCGACGGACAGGCAGCATTTT.